These 22 T cell receptor beta chains originate from one sample sequenced in a study of lymphopenia after photon versus proton radiotherapy. Only in-frame clones appear in the TCRdb table, and some are missing; sequencing was by immunoSEQ multiplex PCR. Of about 22,000 clones detected, about 89% appear once; the ten largest clones hold roughly 11%. The sequenced sample was peripheral blood, obtained from a patient treated with proton-based radiotherapy. These receptors came from a man at least 80 years old with esophageal cancer.

The chain has TRBV4-1 and TRBJ2-1; TRBD1 matches 7 bases. With V trimmed by 2 bases and J by 9 bases, 7 bases remained unmatched. CDR3 length equals 14 residues. Germline CDR1 and CDR2: MGHRA and YSYEKL. CDR3 sequence (DNA): TGCGCCAGCAGCCAATATGACAGGGCCGGTGAGCAGTTCTTC. The encoded protein is CASSQYDRAGEQFF.

The rearrangement joins TRBV15 to TRBJ1-5, with no clear D. The germline gives CDR1 LNHNV, CDR2 YYDKDF (reference sequence). V gave up 0 bases and J gave up 5 bases, with 11 bases separating them. This CDR3 region has 15 residues. The CDR3 DNA is TGTGCCACCAGCAGAGATGCGAGGGTGGATCAGCCCCAGCATTTT. It codes for CATSRDARVDQPQHF.

The chain links TRBV10-3 to TRBJ2-1, with 7 bases aligning to TRBD1. J gave up 0 bases and V 4 bases, and 6 bases lay outside the gene matches. CDR1 ENHRY and CDR2 SYGVKD come from the germline V gene. The CDR3 covers 16 residues. CDR3 in amino acids: CAISALQGISYNEQFF. The CDR3 DNA is TGTGCCATCAGTGCTTTACAGGGGATCTCCTACAATGAGCAGTTCTTC.

The chain recombines TRBV6-5 with TRBJ1-2, with D unresolved. Per the germline V gene, CDR1 is MNHEY and CDR2 is SVGAGI. This CDR3 spans 13 amino acids. V lost 6 bases, J lost 4 bases, and 12 bases lay in between. In DNA form, the CDR3 reads TGTGCCAGCAGCACCCTGGGAATCTATGGCTACACCTTC. As protein: CASSTLGIYGYTF.

The rearrangement uses TRBV7-6 and TRBJ1-1, with D possibly being TRBD1 (5 bases). CDR3 size: 14 residues. The V gene lost 2 bases and the J gene lost 4 bases, with 11 bases spanning the gap. Germline V gene lookup returns CDR1 SGHVS and CDR2 FNYEAQ. The CDR3 here is CASSLYEGSTEAFF. The CDR3 region has the DNA TGTGCCAGCAGCTTATACGAGGGGAGCACTGAAGCTTTCTTT.

The rearrangement uses TRBV11-2 and TRBJ2-7, with 9 bases that match TRBD2. The V gene end was trimmed by 0 bases and the J gene end by 3 bases; junction bases not matched to a gene: 9. The germline V gene encodes CDR1 SGHAT and CDR2 FQNNGV. The CDR3 is 17 residues long. This CDR3 reads CASSLDSASGIVYEQYF. CDR3 DNA sequence: TGTGCCAGCAGCTTAGACTCGGCTAGCGGGATAGTCTACGAGCAGTACTTC.

This clone was found once. The V gene is TRBV7-2, the J gene TRBJ2-7; TRBD2 agrees at 10 bases. Germline assignment: CDR1 SGHTA and CDR2 FQGNSA. The V segment lost 3 bases and the J segment 0 bases; nucleotides outside the gene matches: 5. This CDR3 contains 16 residues. The CDR3 region has the DNA TGTGCCAGCAGCTTTGGCCTAGCGGGGGACTCCTACGAGCAGTACTTC. The encoded protein is CASSFGLAGDSYEQYF. Supplemented by reference TRBV7-2 and TRBJ2-7, the full variable domain reads GAGVSQSPSNKVTEKGKDVELRCDPISGHTALYWYRQSLGQGLEFLIYFQGNSAPDKSGLPSDRFSAERTGGSVSTLTIQRTQQEDSAVYLCASSFGLAGDSYEQYFGPGTRLTVT.

The chain is built from TRBV7-9 and TRBJ1-3; D is possibly TRBD1 (5 bases). V was pared by 5 bases and J by 7 bases, with 15 bases between. Germline values: CDR1 SEHNR, CDR2 FQNEAQ (reference sequence). The CDR3 contains 14 residues. The CDR3 protein is CASSQRDFGNTIYF. DNA of the CDR3: TGTGCCAGCAGCCAGAGGGACTTTGGGAACACCATATATTTT.

The rearrangement links TRBV4-3 to TRBJ2-7; 7 bases are a match to TRBD2. Germline CDR1 and CDR2: LGHNA and YSLEER. CDR3 length: 15 residues. V shed 1 base, J shed 2 bases, and the junction held 5 bases outside the gene matches. The CDR3 sequence: CASSQGLAATYEQYF. The CDR3 DNA reads TGCGCCAGCAGCCAAGGTCTAGCGGCTACCTACGAGCAGTACTTC.

The rearrangement uses TRBV6-5 and TRBJ2-7; the D gene is possibly TRBD2 (5 bases). With 6 bases removed from V and 3 bases from J, the gap between germline ends came to 15 bases. Looked up from germline, CDR1 is MNHEY and CDR2 is SVGAGI. The CDR3 loop spans 14 amino acids. The CDR3 loop reads CASSQIAPNYEQYF. CDR3 DNA: TGTGCCAGCAGCCAGATAGCGCCTAACTACGAGCAGTACTTC.

The chain couples TRBV5-4 to TRBJ2-6, with D tentatively TRBD2 (6 bases). CDR1 and CDR2 from the germline V gene are SGHNT and YYREEE (reference sequence). This CDR3 contains 18 residues. Trimming left V 0 bases short and J 0 bases short, with 13 bases between. CDR3 bases: TGTGCCAGCAGCTTGGATGGTAGCGGCCGCTCTGGGGCCAACGTCCTGACTTTC. Encoded protein: CASSLDGSGRSGANVLTF.

This clone was detected only a few times. The chain employs TRBV7-2 and TRBJ1-1; 7 nucleotides align to TRBD1. V was clipped by 5 bases and J by 8 bases; unmatched bases: 11. The CDR3 consists of 14 residues. The germline gives CDR1 SGHTA, CDR2 FQGNSA. CDR3 bases: TGTGCCAGCAGCATCCAAGGACAGGACCCCGAAGCTTTCTTT. Its protein product is CASSIQGQDPEAFF.

This clone was seen only a few times. Other DNA sequences within the sample encode an identical CDR3. The chain employs TRBV6-5 and TRBJ2-3; D remains unclear. CDR3 length equals 11 residues. Germline CDR1 reads MNHEY; CDR2 reads SVGAGI. V lost 1 base and J lost 6, with 2 bases in between. The CDR3 bases are TGTGCCAGCAGTTACTTGGATACGCAGTATTTT. Translating it yields CASSYLDTQYF.

The rearrangement joins TRBV7-9 to TRBJ1-6; unclear D gene. The CDR3 extends over 17 amino acids. The germline CDR1 and CDR2 sequences are SEHNR and FQNEAQ (reference sequence). V shed 5 bases and J shed 10 bases, with 24 bases lying between them. CDR3 region: CASSPTRGLRGGSPLHF. DNA of the CDR3: TGTGCCAGCAGCCCTACACGCGGTTTGCGGGGAGGGTCACCCCTCCACTTT.

The chain combines TRBV13 with TRBJ2-3, with 15 bases fitting TRBD2. J gave up 4 bases and V 5 bases, and 7 bases lay outside the gene matches. This CDR3 is 17 amino acids long. Germline lookup yields CDR1 PRHDT and CDR2 FYEKMQ (reference sequence). In DNA, the CDR3 is TGTGCCAGCAGCCTTGGACTAGCGGGGGGGCTGGCAGATACGCAGTATTTT. Translation gives CASSLGLAGGLADTQYF.

The chain combines TRBV30 with TRBJ1-5; no reliable D call. Trimming cost V 0 bases and J 7 bases, with 10 bases left between them. The CDR3 sequence is 13 residues long. Germline V gene data show CDR1 as GTSNPN and CDR2 as SVGIG (reference sequence). CDR3 nucleotide sequence: TGTGCCTGGAGTGTAGGAGAGGGACAGCCCCAGCATTTT. Amino acid sequence: CAWSVGEGQPQHF.

This chain joins TRBV10-3 and TRBJ2-7; 7 bases agree with TRBD2. J was trimmed by 0 bases and V by 10 bases; bases with no gene match: 6. CDR1 is ENHRY and CDR2 is SYGVKD in the germline V gene. The CDR3 spans 13 residues. CDR3 nucleotides: TGTGCCAACTCCGGGACTAACTCCTACGAGCAGTACTTC. Protein: CANSGTNSYEQYF.

The gene calls are TRBV27 and TRBJ1-1; weak D call: TRBD1 (6 bases). Trimming shortened V by 3 bases and J by 10 bases, and 12 bases separated the two germline ends. Germline-derived CDR1 and CDR2 are MNHEY and SMNVEV (reference sequence). The CDR3 is made up of 12 amino acids. The CDR3 DNA reads TGTGCCAGCAGTTTCCCGGGGGCGGGAGCTTTCTTT. Amino acids: CASSFPGAGAFF.

This chain uses TRBV19 with TRBJ1-6; D ambiguous. The germline V and J ends were trimmed by 3 bases and 11 bases, with 17 bases remaining between them. CDR3 length: 15 residues. Germline V gene sequence: CDR1 LNHDA, CDR2 SQIVND (reference sequence). CDR3 DNA: TGTGCCAGTAGTATGGGTGGATGGTATGCTGCACCCCTCCACTTT. This codes for CASSMGGWYAAPLHF.

The chain links TRBV29-1 to TRBJ2-2; maybe TRBD1 (5 bases). In germline, CDR1 is SQVTM, CDR2 ANQGSEA. The CDR3 totals 14 residues. The V gene lost 4 bases and the J gene lost 0 bases, with 9 bases spanning the gap. The CDR3 sequence: CSVVGRANTGELFF. In DNA, the CDR3 is TGCAGCGTTGTAGGCAGGGCGAACACCGGGGAGCTGTTTTTT.

J is TRBJ2-7 and V is TRBV5-1, with TRBD1 as a possible D gene (6 bases). The CDR3 is made up of 14 amino acids. V was cut by 0 bases and J by 5 bases, with 12 bases left in between. The germline V gene has CDR1 SGHRS and CDR2 YFSETQ. This CDR3 is CASSLGQAHDEQYF. CDR3 nucleotides: TGCGCCAGCAGCTTGGGACAGGCGCACGACGAGCAGTACTTC.

The rearrangement links TRBV7-9 to TRBJ2-5; D remains ambiguous. V shed 5 bases and J shed 1 base, with 11 bases lying between them. CDR1 is SEHNR and CDR2 is FQNEAQ in the germline V gene (reference sequence). The CDR3 covers 14 residues. CDR3 DNA sequence: TGTGCCAGCAGCCGTGGGGATTTCCAAGAGACCCAGTACTTC. Its translation: CASSRGDFQETQYF.